Presented here are 20 T cell receptor beta chains from one specimen sequenced in a study of T cell responses to AZD1222 COVID-19 vaccine. TCRdb's copy holds only in-frame clones and misses some; the assay was immunoSEQ multiplex PCR. The sample yields roughly 140,000 clones, approximately 94% seen once. Source: peripheral blood, taken on day 0 of AZD1222 vaccination. The receptors come from an adult in good health.

The V gene is TRBV6-5, the J gene TRBJ1-6, with D unresolved. From germline, CDR1 is MNHEY and CDR2 SVGAGI. The CDR3 covers 15 residues. V was shortened by 4 bases and J by 4 bases, with 11 bases between the two germline ends. The CDR3 region has the DNA TGTGCCAGCAGTTCCAGGACCGAGTATAATTCACCCCTCCACTTT. Amino acids: CASSSRTEYNSPLHF.

This chain connects TRBV7-9 to TRBJ2-7, with 7 bases that match TRBD1. This CDR3 has 14 amino acids. Germline V gene sequence: CDR1 SEHNR, CDR2 FQNEAQ (reference sequence). V lost 4 bases and J lost 0; bases outside the gene matches: 3. CDR3: CASSSGTDSYEQYF. CDR3 in DNA: TGTGCCAGCAGCTCAGGGACAGACTCCTACGAGCAGTACTTC. Supplemented by reference TRBV7-9 and TRBJ2-7, the full variable domain reads DTGVSQNPRHKITKRGQNVTFRCDPISEHNRLYWYRQTLGQGPEFLTYFQNEAQLEKSRLLSDRFSAERPKGSFSTLEIQRTEQGDSAMYLCASSSGTDSYEQYFGPGTRLTVT.

The gene calls are TRBV7-3 and TRBJ2-7; no clear D gene. The CDR3 consists of 14 residues. Germline CDR1 is SGHTA and CDR2 is FQGTGA. Trimming took 0 bases from V and 3 from J, leaving 9 bases between them. The chain's CDR3 is CASSLTPGFYEQYF. Here the CDR3 DNA reads TGTGCCAGCAGCTTAACCCCAGGTTTCTACGAGCAGTACTTC.

For this clone: Within the sample, other DNA sequences also encode this same CDR3. This sequence joins TRBV5-1 and TRBJ1-1; no reliable D call. CDR1 is SGHRS, CDR2 YFSETQ, per germline. This CDR3 has 13 residues. Trimming left V 3 bases short and J 3 bases short, with 9 bases between. The CDR3 DNA follows: TGCGCCAGCAGCTCGACTGGGGACACTGAAGCTTTCTTT. Amino acid sequence: CASSSTGDTEAFF.

The CDR3 bases are TGTGCCAGCAGCTTGGATCCCGGTGTGAACACTGAAGCTTTCTTT. This sequence encodes CASSLDPGVNTEAFF. This rearrangement joins TRBV5-4 to TRBJ1-1; unclear D gene. From germline, CDR1 is SGHNT and CDR2 YYREEE (reference sequence). The CDR3 sequence is 15 residues long. Trimming left V 0 bases short and J 0 bases short, with 9 bases between.

This clone has a count of ten or more. The rearrangement links TRBV6-1 to TRBJ2-7; unclear D gene. The CDR3 loop spans 12 amino acids. The ends were cut back, 3 bases at V and 0 bases at J, with 3 bases in the middle. CDR1 and CDR2 (germline): MNHNS, SASEGT. The CDR3 region has the DNA TGTGCCAGCAGTGACAGCTCCTACGAGCAGTACTTC. Its protein product is CASSDSSYEQYF.

V and J are TRBV27 and TRBJ1-5; a weak D match, TRBD1 (5 bases). The CDR3 length is 13 residues. CDR1 and CDR2 from the germline V gene are MNHEY and SMNVEV (reference sequence). The ends were cut back, 8 bases at V and 4 bases at J, with 12 bases in the middle. CDR3: CASSDGGNQPQHF. In DNA, the CDR3 is TGTGCCAGCTCCGATGGGGGTAATCAGCCCCAGCATTTT.

V gene TRBV3-1 (or the pseudogene TRBV3-2) combines with J gene TRBJ2-3; 11 bases match TRBD2. In germline, CDR1 is LGHDT, CDR2 YNNKEL (reference sequence). The CDR3 runs 15 residues. V was clipped by 4 bases and J by 4 bases; unmatched bases: 4. CDR3 sequence reads: CASSLLAGGPDTQYF. The CDR3 nucleotides are TGTGCCAGCAGCCTCCTAGCGGGAGGTCCAGATACGCAGTATTTT.

J is TRBJ1-2 and V is TRBV18; 8 nucleotides match TRBD1. V was pared by 0 bases and J by 8 bases, with 11 bases of the junction left unmatched. Looked up from germline, CDR1 is KGHSH and CDR2 is LQKENI. This CDR3 has 16 residues. The CDR3 loop is CASSPPGQGLGDGYTF. The CDR3 DNA reads as TGTGCCAGCTCACCACCTGGACAGGGATTGGGCGACGGCTACACCTTC.

The J gene is TRBJ1-1, the V gene TRBV2; D remains unclear. Germline V gene lookup returns CDR1 SNHLY and CDR2 FYNNEI. Trimming pared 2 bases from V and 6 bases from J, leaving 10 bases between. This CDR3 region has 13 residues. CDR3 in amino acids: CASSEPPGPEAFF. The CDR3 DNA reads as TGTGCCAGCAGTGAACCACCCGGACCTGAAGCTTTCTTT.

The chain combines TRBV27 with TRBJ1-5; D remains unclear. V lost 5 bases and J lost 2, with 13 bases in between. The V gene's germline CDR1 is MNHEY and CDR2 SMNVEV (reference sequence). This CDR3 spans 15 amino acids. The CDR3 is CASSPHGLGNQPQHF. The CDR3 nucleotides are TGTGCCAGCAGTCCCCACGGGTTGGGCAATCAGCCCCAGCATTTT.

The chain recombines TRBV6-2 or TRBV6-3 with TRBJ2-1, with 10 nucleotides matching TRBD2. This CDR3 spans 13 amino acids. V was clipped by 7 bases and J by 10 bases; unmatched bases: 7. Germline assignment: CDR1 MNHEY and CDR2 SVGEGT. CDR3 in amino acids: CASTPRGLAEQFF. In DNA, the CDR3 is TGTGCCAGCACCCCCCGGGGACTAGCGGAGCAGTTCTTC.

The rearrangement links TRBV5-1 to TRBJ2-7; TRBD1 might be the D (5 bases). This CDR3 contains 15 residues. Looked up from germline, CDR1 is SGHRS and CDR2 is YFSETQ. The V end was cut by 2 bases, the J end by 2 bases, with 14 bases between. In DNA form, the CDR3 reads TGCGCCAGCAGCTTCGGGTTGGGCAGGGCCTACGAGCAGTACTTC. It yields the protein CASSFGLGRAYEQYF.

The chain recombines TRBV11-2 with TRBJ2-7; 11 nucleotides line up with TRBD2. CDR3 length equals 14 residues. Germline-derived CDR1 and CDR2 are SGHAT and FQNNGV. Trimming removed 1 base from V and 6 bases from J; junction bases left unmatched: 2. Written as DNA, the CDR3 is TGTGCCAGCAGCTTAGTAGCGGGAGGGCCCGAGCAGTACTTC. This encodes CASSLVAGGPEQYF.

This sequence joins TRBV12-5 and TRBJ1-3; TRBD1 is a possible D gene (6 bases). With 2 bases removed from V and 4 bases from J, the gap between germline ends came to 18 bases. The CDR3 extends over 17 amino acids. Germline V gene sequence: CDR1 LGHNT, CDR2 FRNRAP. This CDR3 reads CASGLLVGQLLGNTIYF. CDR3 nucleotide sequence: TGTGCTAGTGGTTTGTTAGTCGGACAGCTCCTCGGAAACACCATATATTTT.

The rearrangement uses TRBV5-1 and TRBJ1-2; D is ambiguous. The CDR3 sequence is 15 residues long. CDR1 and CDR2 from the germline V gene are SGHRS and YFSETQ. The germline V and J ends were trimmed by 0 bases and 2 bases, with 11 bases remaining between them. The CDR3 DNA reads as TGCGCCAGCAGCTTGGCCTTGAAGGGAAACTATGGCTACACCTTC. Its protein product is CASSLALKGNYGYTF.

The V and J genes are TRBV10-3 and TRBJ2-3; D uncertain. The CDR3 is 13 amino acids. Germline lookup yields CDR1 ENHRY and CDR2 SYGVKD. Deletions cut 10 bases from V and 0 bases from J, with 11 bases between. CDR3 sequence: CATGPRSTDTQYF. CDR3 DNA: TGTGCCACTGGCCCAAGGAGCACAGATACGCAGTATTTT.

This rearrangement joins TRBV29-1 to TRBJ2-3, with 10 bases fitting TRBD2. Germline lookup yields CDR1 SQVTM and CDR2 ANQGSEA. CDR3 length: 17 residues. Germline trimming cut 2 bases from V and 1 base from J; bases unmatched to any gene: 9. The CDR3 coding sequence is TGCAGCGTTGAAAGAGGAGCCACTAGCGGGGGCACAGATACGCAGTATTTT. Translated, it gives CSVERGATSGGTDTQYF.

The chain employs TRBV7-8 and TRBJ2-1, with D possibly TRBD2 on 6 matching bases. V lost 7 bases, J lost 5 bases, and 18 bases lay in between. The CDR3 has 15 amino acids. Germline V lookup: CDR1 SGHVS, CDR2 FQNEAQ. CDR3 nucleotides: TGTGCCAGCACCCCCCCCTGGGGGGTAAACAATGAGCAGTTCTTC. It codes for CASTPPWGVNNEQFF.

The V and J genes are TRBV10-1 and TRBJ2-7, with D possibly matching TRBD2 (6 bases). From germline, CDR1 is WNHNN and CDR2 SYGVQD (reference sequence). Trimming pared 6 bases from V and 3 bases from J, leaving 21 bases between. This CDR3 contains 16 residues. The CDR3 bases are TGCGCCAGCAGCCCCAGGGCCGGAGGGGAAGACTACGAGCAGTACTTC. Translated, it gives CASSPRAGGEDYEQYF.